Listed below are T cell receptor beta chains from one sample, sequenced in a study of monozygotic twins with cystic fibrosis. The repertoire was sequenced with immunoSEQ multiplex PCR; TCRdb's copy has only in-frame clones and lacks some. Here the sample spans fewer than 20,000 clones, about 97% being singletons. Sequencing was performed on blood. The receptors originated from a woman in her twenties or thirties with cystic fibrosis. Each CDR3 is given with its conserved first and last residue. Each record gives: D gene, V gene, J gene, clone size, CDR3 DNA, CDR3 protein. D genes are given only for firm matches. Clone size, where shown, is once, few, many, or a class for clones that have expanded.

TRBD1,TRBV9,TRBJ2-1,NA,TGTGCCAGCAGCACCGGACAGGGAAAGAATGAGCAGTTCTTC,CASSTGQGKNEQFF
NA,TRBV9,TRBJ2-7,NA,TGTGCCAGCAGCGGCAGGGACTACGAGCAGTACTTC,CASSGRDYEQYF
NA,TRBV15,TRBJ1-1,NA,TGTGCCACCACCCGGACCGACACGGAGAACACTGAAGCTTTCTTT,CATTRTDTENTEAFF
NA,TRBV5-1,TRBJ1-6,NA,TGCGCCAGCAGCTTGGATGGGTATAAGGGCTCCTATAATTCACCCCTCCACTTT,CASSLDGYKGSYNSPLHF
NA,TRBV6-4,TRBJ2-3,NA,TGTGCCAGCAGTGAGGGGGAGTTGGATACGCAGTATTTT,CASSEGELDTQYF
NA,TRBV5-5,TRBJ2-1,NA,TGTGCCAGCAGCTTGGTTCGGGGGCAGTTTCACGGTGAGCAGTTCTTC,CASSLVRGQFHGEQFF
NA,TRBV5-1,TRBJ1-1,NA,TGCGCCAGCAGCTTGGACAGGGCAAGCACTGAAGCTTTCTTT,CASSLDRASTEAFF
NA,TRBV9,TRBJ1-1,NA,TGTGCCAGCAGCGTAGCTGACGTGAACACTGAAGCTTTCTTT,CASSVADVNTEAFF
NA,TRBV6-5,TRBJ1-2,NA,TGTGCCAGCAGGCCGTTAGGATCCAATGGCTACACCTTC,CASRPLGSNGYTF
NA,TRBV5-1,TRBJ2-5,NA,TGCGCCAGCAGCTTGGTCGGATCGGGCAGGCAAGAGACCCAGTACTTC,CASSLVGSGRQETQYF
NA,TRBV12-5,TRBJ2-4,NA,TGTGCTAGTGGCTCGGACAACCTAGCCAAAAACATTCAGTACTTC,CASGSDNLAKNIQYF
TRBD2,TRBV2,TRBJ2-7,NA,TGTGCCAGCAGTTTTCCGGGAGGGGCCTACGAGCAGTACTTC,CASSFPGGAYEQYF
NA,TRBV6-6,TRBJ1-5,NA,TGTGCCAGCAGTTATAGCGGTAGTGGTCAGCCCCAGCATTTT,CASSYSGSGQPQHF
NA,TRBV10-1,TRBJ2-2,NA,TGCGCCAGCAGTGTTCCTCGCAGGGCGGGGGCCAACACCGGGGAGCTGTTTTTT,CASSVPRRAGANTGELFF
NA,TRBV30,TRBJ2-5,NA,TGTGTCTGCCACCGGGGAGGGGGGCCGTGGGAGACCCAGTACTTC,CVCHRGGGPWETQYF
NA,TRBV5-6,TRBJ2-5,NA,TGTGCCAGCAGCTATCCCCGCGACTCGGTTGGGGAGACCCAGTACTTC,CASSYPRDSVGETQYF
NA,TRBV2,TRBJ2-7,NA,TGTGCCAGCAGTGATGAAGACGAGCAGTACTTC,CASSDEDEQYF
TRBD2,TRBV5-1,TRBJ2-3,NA,TGCGCCAGCAGCTTGGTGTTGCTAGCGGGGCCTACAGATACGCAGTATTTT,CASSLVLLAGPTDTQYF
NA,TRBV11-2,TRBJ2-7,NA,TGTGCCAGCAGCCCCCCGCGCCAGGGCCACTCCTACGAGCAGTACTTC,CASSPPRQGHSYEQYF
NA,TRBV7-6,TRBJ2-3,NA,TGTGCCAGCAGCTTAGGGACCTACACAGATACGCAGTATTTT,CASSLGTYTDTQYF
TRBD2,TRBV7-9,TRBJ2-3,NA,TGTGCCAGCAGCCGGACTAGCGGGGGGGCGGATACGCAGTATTTT,CASSRTSGGADTQYF
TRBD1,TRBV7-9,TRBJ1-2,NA,TGTGCCAGCAGCTTAGGGGACAGGGGTTTCGTCTATGGCTACACCTTC,CASSLGDRGFVYGYTF
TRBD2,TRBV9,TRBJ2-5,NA,TGTGCCAGCAGCGTAGATAGCGGGCGGGGTGAGACCCAGTACTTC,CASSVDSGRGETQYF
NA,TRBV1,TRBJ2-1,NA,TGCACCAGCAGCCAATACCCGACTAGCGGATACAATGAGCAGTTCTTC,CTSSQYPTSGYNEQFF
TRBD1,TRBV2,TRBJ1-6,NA,TGTGCCAGCAGCCGGGACAGCTCCTATAATTCACCCCTCCACTTT,CASSRDSSYNSPLHF
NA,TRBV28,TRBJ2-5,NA,TGTGCCAGCAGGGACTCCGGAGGGGAGACCCAGTACTTC,CASRDSGGETQYF
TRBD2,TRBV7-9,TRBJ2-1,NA,TGTGCCAGCCGCCGCGTACTAGCGGGGGAGGAGCAGTTCTTC,CASRRVLAGEEQFF
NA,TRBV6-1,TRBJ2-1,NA,TGTGCCAGCAGTGAATATAGTTTGCGGGGTTACAATGAGCAGTTCTTC,CASSEYSLRGYNEQFF
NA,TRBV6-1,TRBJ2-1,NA,TGTGCCAGCAGTGAAGCGACGGGCACCTACAATGAGCAGTTCTTC,CASSEATGTYNEQFF
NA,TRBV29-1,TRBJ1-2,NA,TGCAGCGTTGAAGAGGGGCTTGGTGGCTACACCTTC,CSVEEGLGGYTF
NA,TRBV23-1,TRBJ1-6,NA,TGCGCCAGCAGCCGGGACACAGGACGTAGCTCCTATAATTCACCCCTCCACTTT,CASSRDTGRSSYNSPLHF
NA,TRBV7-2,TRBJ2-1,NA,TGTGCCAGCAGCTTAGGGCAGATTAACAATGAGCAGTTCTTC,CASSLGQINNEQFF
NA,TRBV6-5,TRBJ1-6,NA,TGTGCCAGCAGTTACTCTCGTCGGTTTGGTTCACCCCTCCACTTT,CASSYSRRFGSPLHF
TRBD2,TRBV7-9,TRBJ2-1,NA,TGTGCCAGCAGCTTAGCGCTAGCGGGGGGGTTTAATGAGCAGTTCTTC,CASSLALAGGFNEQFF
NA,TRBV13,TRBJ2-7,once,TGTGCCAGCAGCTCTGATTCTCCCACTTACGAGCAGTACTTC,CASSSDSPTYEQYF
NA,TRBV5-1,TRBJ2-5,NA,TGCGCCAGCAGCTTCGGTGAGACCCAGTACTTC,CASSFGETQYF
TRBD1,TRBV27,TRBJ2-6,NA,TGTGCCAGCAGTTTTTTCAACAGGGGAATTGGGGCCAACGTCCTGACTTTC,CASSFFNRGIGANVLTF
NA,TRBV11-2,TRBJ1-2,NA,TGTGCCAGCAGCTTAGATTGGTCCAGCCCCTATGGCTACACCTTC,CASSLDWSSPYGYTF
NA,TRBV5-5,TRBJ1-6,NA,TGTGCCAGCAGCGACAGAAGCTCCTATAATTCACCCCTCCACTTT,CASSDRSSYNSPLHF
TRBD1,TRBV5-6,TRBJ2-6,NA,TGTGCCAGCAGCACGGGACAGCTCTCTGGGGCCAACGTCCTGACTTTC,CASSTGQLSGANVLTF